This T cell receptor beta chain was found in a study of blood T cells in healthy people across ages. Between the trimmed V and J ends, which lost 7 bases and 5 bases, there was a span of 11 bases. Germline V gene data show CDR1 as DFQATT and CDR2 as SNEGSKA (reference sequence). This CDR3 is 11 amino acids long. Sample-barcoded 5' priming and a J-beta primer mix drove a second PCR of 7 to 11 cycles. TCRdb processed the 5' RACE reads anew with MiXCR; each CDR3 protein has one entry. The data show hundreds of thousands of distinct CDR3 sequences, approximately 44% seen once. The receptor was derived from a man in his fifties or sixties in good health. Sequencing used blood. The chain carries TRBV20-1 and TRBJ2-5; possible D gene TRBD1, 6 bases. CDR3 sequence: CSGGQGETQYF. As DNA, the CDR3 is TGCAGTGGGGGCCAGGGGGAGACCCAGTACTTC.